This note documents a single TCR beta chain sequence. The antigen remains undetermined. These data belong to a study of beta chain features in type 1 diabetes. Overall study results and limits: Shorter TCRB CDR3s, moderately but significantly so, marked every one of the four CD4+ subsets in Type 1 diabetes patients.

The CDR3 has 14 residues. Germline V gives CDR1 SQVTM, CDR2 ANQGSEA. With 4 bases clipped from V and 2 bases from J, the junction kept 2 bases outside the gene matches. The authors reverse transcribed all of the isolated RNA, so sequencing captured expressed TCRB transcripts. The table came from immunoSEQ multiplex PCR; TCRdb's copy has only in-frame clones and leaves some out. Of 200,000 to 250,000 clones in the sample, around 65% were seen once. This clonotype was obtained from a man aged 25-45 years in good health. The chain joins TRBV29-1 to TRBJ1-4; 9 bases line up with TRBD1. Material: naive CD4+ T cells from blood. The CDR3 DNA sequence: TGCAGCGTTGGAGGGACAGGGACTAATGAAAAACTGTTTTTT. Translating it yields CSVGGTGTNEKLFF.